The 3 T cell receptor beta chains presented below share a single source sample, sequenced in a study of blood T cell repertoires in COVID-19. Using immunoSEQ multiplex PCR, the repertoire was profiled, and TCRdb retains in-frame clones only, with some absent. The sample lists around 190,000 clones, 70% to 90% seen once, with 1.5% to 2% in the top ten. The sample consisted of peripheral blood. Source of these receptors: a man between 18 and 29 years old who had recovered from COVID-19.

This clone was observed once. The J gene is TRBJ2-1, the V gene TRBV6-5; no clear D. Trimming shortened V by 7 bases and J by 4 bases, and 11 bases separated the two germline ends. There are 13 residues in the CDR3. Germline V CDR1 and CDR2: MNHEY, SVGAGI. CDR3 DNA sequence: TGTGCCAGCACCAGCGCACTGTACAATGAGCAGTTCTTC. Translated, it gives CASTSALYNEQFF.

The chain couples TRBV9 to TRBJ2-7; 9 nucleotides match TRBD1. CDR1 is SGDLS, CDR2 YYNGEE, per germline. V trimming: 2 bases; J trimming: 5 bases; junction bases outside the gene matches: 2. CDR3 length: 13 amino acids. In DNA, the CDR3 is TGTGCCAGCAGCGTGGGACAGGGCGACGAGCAGTACTTC. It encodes CASSVGQGDEQYF. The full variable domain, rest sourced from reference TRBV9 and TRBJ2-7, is DSGVTQTPKHLITATGQRVTLRCSPRSGDLSVYWYQQSLDQGLQFLIQYYNGEERAKGNILERFSAQQFPDLHSELNLSSLELGDSALYFCASSVGQGDEQYFGPGTRLTVT.

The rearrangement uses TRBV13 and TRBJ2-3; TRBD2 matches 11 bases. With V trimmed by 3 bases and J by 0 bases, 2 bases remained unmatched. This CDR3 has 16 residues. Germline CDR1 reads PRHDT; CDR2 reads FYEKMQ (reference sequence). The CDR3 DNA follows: TGTGCCAGCAGCTTCCGACTAGCGGGAAGCACAGATACGCAGTATTTT. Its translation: CASSFRLAGSTDTQYF.